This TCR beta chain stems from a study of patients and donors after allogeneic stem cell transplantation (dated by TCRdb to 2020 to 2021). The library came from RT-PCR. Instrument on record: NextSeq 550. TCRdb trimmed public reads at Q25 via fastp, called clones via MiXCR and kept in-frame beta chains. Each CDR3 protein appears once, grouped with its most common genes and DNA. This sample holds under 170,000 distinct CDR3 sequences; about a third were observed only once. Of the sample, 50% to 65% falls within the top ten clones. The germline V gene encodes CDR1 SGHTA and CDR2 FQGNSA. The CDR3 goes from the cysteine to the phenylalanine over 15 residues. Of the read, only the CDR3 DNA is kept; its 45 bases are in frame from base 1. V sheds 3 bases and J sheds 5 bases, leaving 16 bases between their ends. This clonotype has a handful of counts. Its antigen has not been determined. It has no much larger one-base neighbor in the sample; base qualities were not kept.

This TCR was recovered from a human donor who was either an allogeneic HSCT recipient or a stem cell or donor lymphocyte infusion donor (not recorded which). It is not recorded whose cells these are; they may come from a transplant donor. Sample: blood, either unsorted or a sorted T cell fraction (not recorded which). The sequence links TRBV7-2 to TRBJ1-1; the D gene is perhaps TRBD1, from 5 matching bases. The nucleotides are TGTGCCAGCAGCTTGGATTCAGGGAAGGGGACTGAAGCTTTCTTT. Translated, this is CASSLDSGKGTEAFF.